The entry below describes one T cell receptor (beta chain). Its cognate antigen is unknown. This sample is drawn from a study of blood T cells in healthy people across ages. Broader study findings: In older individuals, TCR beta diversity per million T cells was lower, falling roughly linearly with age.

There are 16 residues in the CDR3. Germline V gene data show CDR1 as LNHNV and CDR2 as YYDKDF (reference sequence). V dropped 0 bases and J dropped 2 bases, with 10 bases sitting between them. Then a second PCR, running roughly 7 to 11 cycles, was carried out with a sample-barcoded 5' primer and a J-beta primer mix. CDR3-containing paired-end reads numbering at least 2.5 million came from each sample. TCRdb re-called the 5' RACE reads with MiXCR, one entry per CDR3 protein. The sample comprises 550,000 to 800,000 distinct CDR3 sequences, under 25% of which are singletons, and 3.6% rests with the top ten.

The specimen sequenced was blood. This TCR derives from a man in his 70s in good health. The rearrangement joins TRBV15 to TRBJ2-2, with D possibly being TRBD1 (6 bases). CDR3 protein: CATSRESGTNTGELFF. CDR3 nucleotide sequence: TGTGCCACCAGCAGAGAATCCGGGACAAACACCGGGGAGCTGTTTTTT. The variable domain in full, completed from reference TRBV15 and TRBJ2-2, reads DAMVIQNPRYQVTQFGKPVTLSCSQTLNHNVMYWYQQKSSQAPKLLFHYYDKDFNNEADTPDNFQSRRPNTSFCFLDIRSPGLGDTAMYLCATSRESGTNTGELFFGEGSRLTVL.